Given below is one TCR beta chain in context. Sequencing used immunoSEQ multiplex PCR; TCRdb keeps in-frame clones, though not all of them. The data contain about 140,000 clones, about nine tenths of them seen just once; the ten biggest clones take up over 9%. CDR1 MNHEY and CDR2 SVGEGT come from the germline V gene. This CDR3 is 15 amino acids long. V lost 6 bases, J lost 0 bases, and 9 bases lay in between. The data derive from a study of control samples from healthy donors and cancer patients. The chain recombines TRBV6-2 or TRBV6-3 with TRBJ2-6; D unclear. Sequencing was done on a sample of blood. This clonotype originated in a man aged 25-45 years in good health. CDR3 in amino acids: CASSHTVSGANVLTF. The CDR3 DNA sequence: TGTGCCAGCAGCCACACAGTCTCTGGGGCCAACGTCCTGACTTTC.